The 30 T cell receptor beta chains below come from one sample, sequenced in a study of CD8 T cells in Susac syndrome. With random hexamers, reverse transcription was performed on about 0.45 to 1 ug of RNA. From the immunoSEQ multiplex PCR reads, TCRdb called clonotypes with MiXCR, one entry per CDR3 protein. The sample contains some 130,000 distinct CDR3 sequences, roughly 94% of which appear only once. The sample comprised CD4+ T cells from PBMCs. The source of these receptors is a human donor with multiple sclerosis.

The CDR3 region is CASSPYPTGSEAFF. DNA for the CDR3: TGCGCCAGCAGCCCCTATCCGACAGGGAGTGAAGCTTTCTTT. The chain is built from TRBV4-3 and TRBJ1-1; 7 nucleotides match TRBD1. The germline V gene has CDR1 LGHNA and CDR2 YSLEER. V trimming: 4 bases; J trimming: 7 bases; junction bases outside the gene matches: 9. There are 14 residues in the CDR3.

J is TRBJ1-1 and V is TRBV6-5; 10 positions match TRBD1. From germline, CDR1 is MNHEY and CDR2 SVGAGI. This CDR3 spans 15 amino acids. Germline trimming cut 2 bases from V and 1 base from J; bases unmatched to any gene: 1. CDR3 sequence reads: CASSYGTGANTEAFF. The DNA for the CDR3 is TGTGCCAGCAGTTACGGGACAGGGGCGAACACTGAAGCTTTCTTT.

This clonotype was seen a handful of times. The chain links TRBV7-3 to TRBJ1-2; 8 bases fit TRBD1. With V trimmed by 5 bases and J by 7 bases, 6 bases remained unmatched. Looked up from germline, CDR1 is SGHTA and CDR2 is FQGTGA. The CDR3 sequence is 13 residues long. CDR3 region: CASSAGTGSGYTF. The CDR3 DNA is TGTGCCAGCAGCGCCGGGACAGGTAGTGGCTACACCTTC. Complete variable domain (other parts from reference TRBV7-3 and TRBJ1-2): GAGVSQTPSNKVTEKGKYVELRCDPISGHTALYWYRQSLGQGPEFLIYFQGTGAADDSGLPNDRFFAVRPEGSVSTLKIQRTERGDSAVYLCASSAGTGSGYTFGSGTRLTVV.

The chain combines TRBV19 with TRBJ1-4; D is unclear. The CDR3 extends over 13 amino acids. The germline V gene has CDR1 LNHDA and CDR2 SQIVND (reference sequence). V lost 6 bases and J 8 bases, leaving 13 bases between the germline ends. Here the CDR3 reads CASRNILGEKLFF. In DNA form, the CDR3 reads TGTGCCAGTAGGAACATCTTAGGCGAAAAACTGTTTTTT.

This clonotype is a singleton in its sample. The rearrangement links TRBV19 to TRBJ2-7; D might be TRBD2 (5 bases). The CDR3 covers 13 residues. Germline V gene data show CDR1 as LNHDA and CDR2 as SQIVND (reference sequence). Trimming took off 6 bases at V and 7 bases at J, with 16 bases between the two ends. The CDR3 spells CASSLGVVGEQYF. DNA for the CDR3: TGTGCCAGTAGCCTCGGGGTCGTGGGAGAGCAGTACTTC.

This chain links TRBV7-2 with TRBJ2-5; the match to TRBD1 covers 7 bases. The junction had 11 bases not matched to a gene; V was cut back by 10 bases and J by 3 bases. The CDR3 totals 14 residues. Germline CDR1 reads SGHTA; CDR2 reads FQGNSA. The CDR3 bases are TGTGCCATTGCTTCCGGGACAGCCGAAGAGACCCAGTACTTC. Protein sequence: CAIASGTAEETQYF. The full variable domain, completed using reference TRBV7-2 and TRBJ2-5, is GAGVSQSPSNKVTEKGKDVELRCDPISGHTALYWYRQSLGQGLEFLIYFQGNSAPDKSGLPSDRFSAERTGGSVSTLTIQRTQQEDSAVYLCAIASGTAEETQYFGPGTRLLVL.

The genes are TRBV19 and TRBJ1-5, with TRBD1 matching over 8 bases. Looked up from germline, CDR1 is LNHDA and CDR2 is SQIVND (reference sequence). J was trimmed by 10 bases and V by 5 bases; bases with no gene match: 10. The CDR3 length is 14 residues. CDR3 protein: CASSSTDRAFPQHF. The DNA of the CDR3 is TGTGCCAGTAGTTCCACGGACAGGGCCTTTCCCCAGCATTTT.

The V and J genes are TRBV25-1 and TRBJ2-7; possible D gene TRBD2, 6 bases. Trimming left V 6 bases short and J 6 bases short, with 12 bases between. CDR3 length equals 12 residues. Germline V lookup: CDR1 MGHDK, CDR2 SYGVNS. DNA for the CDR3: TGTGCCAGCAGGCGGGAACGTGCCGAGCAGTACTTC. Protein: CASRRERAEQYF.

The V gene is TRBV7-9, the J gene TRBJ2-7; TRBD1 matches at 7 bases. CDR3 length: 17 residues. The germline V gene has CDR1 SEHNR and CDR2 FQNEAQ (reference sequence). J lost 5 bases, V lost 4 bases, and 17 bases had no gene match. CDR3 in DNA: TGTGCCAGCAGCTCCGTGCTAGGGACAGCGCTCAACCACGAGCAGTACTTC. It yields the protein CASSSVLGTALNHEQYF. The whole variable domain, filled in from reference TRBV7-9 and TRBJ2-7, reads DTGVSQNPRHKITKRGQNVTFRCDPISEHNRLYWYRQTLGQGPEFLTYFQNEAQLEKSRLLSDRFSAERPKGSFSTLEIQRTEQGDSAMYLCASSSVLGTALNHEQYFGPGTRLTVT.

The J gene is TRBJ1-1, the V gene TRBV28; D is uncertain. Germline V gene sequence: CDR1 MDHEN, CDR2 SYDVKM. This CDR3 has 14 residues. Trimming took 4 bases from V and 0 from J, leaving 9 bases between them. The CDR3 reads CASSSWALNTEAFF. The CDR3 nucleotides read TGTGCCAGCAGTTCCTGGGCCCTGAACACTGAAGCTTTCTTT.

The V call is TRBV6-5, the J call TRBJ1-1; tentatively, D is TRBD1 (6 bases). CDR1 is MNHEY and CDR2 is SVGAGI in the germline V gene. CDR3 length: 14 residues. V was clipped by 5 bases and J by 2 bases, with 12 bases between them. CDR3 protein: CASSHLQGNTEAFF. The CDR3 coding sequence is TGTGCCAGCAGTCATTTACAGGGTAACACTGAAGCTTTCTTT.

The CDR3 is CASSLGRSGANVLTF. For the CDR3, the DNA is TGTGCCAGCAGTTTGGGGCGTTCTGGGGCCAACGTCCTGACTTTC. V is TRBV27 and J is TRBJ2-6; D may be TRBD1 (5 bases). In germline, CDR1 is MNHEY, CDR2 SMNVEV (reference sequence). Trimming shortened V by 3 bases and J by 1 base, and 7 bases separated the two germline ends. The length of the CDR3 is 15 residues.

CDR3 DNA: TGCGCCAGCAAACGAGGGAGCGCAGAGACCCAGTACTTC. Translating it yields CASKRGSAETQYF. The genes are TRBV5-1 and TRBJ2-5, with a tentative D call TRBD2 (5 bases). The V end lost 6 bases, the J end lost 4 bases, and 13 bases lay between the germline ends. Germline CDR1 is SGHRS and CDR2 is YFSETQ. The CDR3 is 13 amino acids.

The chain is built from TRBV6-4 and TRBJ1-6, with TRBD1 as a possible D gene (6 bases). The CDR3 length is 14 residues. From germline, CDR1 is MRHNA and CDR2 SNTAGT. Between the trimmed V and J ends, which lost 4 bases and 6 bases, there was a span of 10 bases. The CDR3 spells CASSGAGVNSPLHF. The CDR3 DNA reads TGTGCCAGCAGTGGGGCAGGGGTTAATTCACCCCTCCACTTT.

The chain employs TRBV10-3 and TRBJ2-3, with D possibly matching TRBD2 (5 bases). The CDR3 covers 15 residues. Germline CDR1 and CDR2: ENHRY and SYGVKD. Trimming shortened V by 0 bases and J by 0 bases, and 7 bases separated the two germline ends. The CDR3 loop is CAISESLASTDTQYF. CDR3 DNA: TGTGCCATCAGTGAGTCGCTAGCTAGCACAGATACGCAGTATTTT.

V usage is TRBV2 and J usage is TRBJ2-3; no clear D. The V and J ends lost 1 base and 2 bases respectively, with 10 bases between them. Germline lookup yields CDR1 SNHLY and CDR2 FYNNEI. This CDR3 has 15 amino acids. The CDR3 bases are TGTGCCAGCAGTGAAGTGAAGGGCCTCACAGATACGCAGTATTTT. It yields the protein CASSEVKGLTDTQYF.

V and J are TRBV12-3 or TRBV12-4 and TRBJ1-2, with D unresolved. V was shortened by 1 base and J by 1 base, with 7 bases between the two germline ends. The CDR3 is 14 residues long. CDR3 loop: CASSLGVINYGYTF. In DNA form, the CDR3 reads TGTGCCAGCAGTTTAGGTGTGATTAACTATGGCTACACCTTC.

V is TRBV7-2 and J is TRBJ1-2; possible D gene TRBD1, 5 bases. Germline V lookup: CDR1 SGHTA, CDR2 FQGNSA. CDR3 length: 16 residues. Trimming cost V 1 base and J 4 bases, with 16 bases left between them. The CDR3 nucleotides are TGTGCCAGCAGCTTAGGCGGAGTGGGGACCATCTATGGCTACACCTTC. Translating it yields CASSLGGVGTIYGYTF.

The chain couples TRBV19 to TRBJ2-1; TRBD1 aligns across 9 bases. Germline-derived CDR1 and CDR2 are LNHDA and SQIVND (reference sequence). The CDR3 consists of 18 residues. The junction had 8 bases not matched to a gene; V was cut back by 1 base and J by 1 base. The CDR3 bases are TGTGCCAGTAGTATAGGGCCCGGGACAGGGAAGTCCTACAATGAGCAGTTCTTC. It specifies CASSIGPGTGKSYNEQFF.

This chain links TRBV29-1 with TRBJ1-1, with 8 positions matching TRBD1. The germline V gene encodes CDR1 SQVTM and CDR2 ANQGSEA. The CDR3 is 11 amino acids. The V and J ends lost 8 bases and 5 bases, in that order; junction bases with no gene match: 4. This CDR3 reads CSSRQGTEAFF. CDR3 nucleotide sequence: TGCAGCTCCAGACAGGGGACTGAAGCTTTCTTT. Full variable domain (remainder filled in from reference TRBV29-1 and TRBJ1-1): SAVISQKPSRDICQRGTSLTIQCQVDSQVTMMFWYRQQPGQSLTLIATANQGSEATYESGFVIDKFPISRPNLTFSTLTVSNMSPEDSSIYLCSSRQGTEAFFGQGTRLTVV.

The count of this clonotype is one. The chain has TRBV15 and TRBJ2-5; D perhaps matches TRBD2 (6 bases). The CDR3 consists of 16 residues. Germline V gene sequence: CDR1 LNHNV, CDR2 YYDKDF (reference sequence). Trimming took 5 bases from V and 7 from J, leaving 23 bases between them. The DNA for the CDR3 is TGTGCCACCAGCTGGGACTCCCGACCGACACCAGGGACCCAGTACTTC. Residues: CATSWDSRPTPGTQYF.

This chain joins TRBV6-2 or TRBV6-3 and TRBJ2-5; D not certain. The CDR3 consists of 17 residues. The germline V and J ends were trimmed by 7 bases and 0 bases, with 21 bases remaining between them. CDR1 and CDR2 from the germline V gene are MNHEY and SVGEGT. CDR3: CASTPHPAGPNQETQYF. The CDR3 bases are TGTGCCAGCACACCCCACCCGGCAGGACCAAACCAAGAGACCCAGTACTTC.

The rearrangement links TRBV3-1 to TRBJ1-1, with 11 nucleotides matching TRBD1. After removal of 4 bases from V and 5 bases from J, the junction contained 15 bases not matched to a gene. This CDR3 region has 18 residues. CDR1 and CDR2 from the germline V gene are LGHDT and YNNKEL (reference sequence). The CDR3 region has the DNA TGTGCCAGCAGCCCTCTAGAGGGACAGGGGGTAGGTAGGACTGAAGCTTTCTTT. This sequence encodes CASSPLEGQGVGRTEAFF.

The V and J genes are TRBV20-1 and TRBJ2-5; 8 nucleotides agree with TRBD2. Germline CDR1 and CDR2: DFQATT and SNEGSKA (reference sequence). This CDR3 contains 14 residues. V was clipped by 3 bases and J by 5 bases; unmatched bases: 8. This CDR3 reads CSARFGGAPETQYF. In nucleotides, the CDR3 is TGCAGTGCTAGGTTCGGGGGGGCCCCGGAGACCCAGTACTTC.

The genes are TRBV23-1 and TRBJ1-5; 7 bases align to TRBD1. TRBV23-1 qualifies as an ORF whose function is uncertain. The J segment lost 0 bases and the V segment lost 2 bases, leaving 13 bases of the junction unmatched. CDR3 length equals 19 residues. The CDR3 DNA sequence: TGCGCCAGCAGTCAAGACACATTAGGACAGGACCATAGCAATCAGCCCCAGCATTTT. Translating gives CASSQDTLGQDHSNQPQHF.

A single count supports this clonotype. The chain is built from TRBV4-1 and TRBJ2-3, with TRBD2 matching over 12 bases. The CDR3 consists of 17 residues. Per the germline V gene, CDR1 is MGHRA and CDR2 is YSYEKL. V was pared by 1 base and J by 0 bases, with 2 bases of the junction left unmatched. The CDR3 sequence is CASSQATSGRSTDTQYF. DNA for the CDR3: TGCGCCAGCAGCCAAGCGACTAGCGGGAGAAGCACAGATACGCAGTATTTT.

The chain joins TRBV19 to TRBJ2-7; a weak D match, TRBD2 (5 bases). Germline CDR1 LNHDA, CDR2 SQIVND (reference sequence). This CDR3 spans 14 amino acids. V lost 4 bases and J 2 bases, leaving 12 bases between the germline ends. The CDR3 spells CASSNGPGTYEQYF. The CDR3 DNA is TGTGCCAGTAGTAACGGGCCCGGGACCTACGAGCAGTACTTC. Together with reference TRBV19 and TRBJ2-7, the CDR3 gives the full variable domain: DGGITQSPKYLFRKEGQNVTLSCEQNLNHDAMYWYRQDPGQGLRLIYYSQIVNDFQKGDIAEGYSVSREKKESFPLTVTSAQKNPTAFYLCASSNGPGTYEQYFGPGTRLTVT.

The chain joins TRBV29-1 to TRBJ2-3; TRBD2 matches 8 bases. Germline V gives CDR1 SQVTM, CDR2 ANQGSEA. V gave up 7 bases and J gave up 7 bases; unmatched junction bases: 13. The CDR3 contains 14 residues. The CDR3 coding sequence is TGCAGCGCCAATGGGGGCGGGAGGAGATATACGCAGTATTTT. It translates to CSANGGGRRYTQYF.

V and J are TRBV5-1 and TRBJ2-5, with TRBD1 matching 10 bases. The CDR3 loop spans 16 amino acids. J was trimmed by 2 bases and V by 4 bases; bases with no gene match: 8. In germline, CDR1 is SGHRS, CDR2 YFSETQ. CDR3 DNA: TGCGCCAGCAGCCCCCGGGACAGGGGACTACAAGAGACCCAGTACTTC. Translation gives CASSPRDRGLQETQYF.

This rearrangement joins TRBV7-9 to TRBJ2-1, with 7 bases fitting TRBD1. The V and J ends lost 5 bases and 8 bases, in that order; junction bases with no gene match: 12. The CDR3 covers 15 residues. Germline V CDR1 and CDR2: SEHNR, FQNEAQ (reference sequence). CDR3 sequence reads: CASSPGHGTVDEQFF. For the CDR3, the DNA is TGTGCCAGCAGCCCAGGACATGGGACAGTTGATGAGCAGTTCTTC.